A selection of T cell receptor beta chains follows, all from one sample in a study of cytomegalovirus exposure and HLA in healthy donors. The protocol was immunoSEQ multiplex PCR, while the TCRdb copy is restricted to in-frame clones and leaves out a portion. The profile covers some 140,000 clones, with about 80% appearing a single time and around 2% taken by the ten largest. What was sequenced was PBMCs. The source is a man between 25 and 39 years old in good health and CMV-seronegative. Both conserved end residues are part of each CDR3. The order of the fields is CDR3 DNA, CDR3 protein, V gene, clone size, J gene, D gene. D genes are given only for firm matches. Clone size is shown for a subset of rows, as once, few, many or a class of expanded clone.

DNA: TGCGCCAGCAGCCAAGACTCCGGGACTAGCGGGAGGAACACCGGGGAGCTGTTTTTT; CDR3: CASSQDSGTSGRNTGELFF; V: TRBV4-3; size: .; J: TRBJ2-2; D: TRBD2
DNA: TGTGCCAGCAGCTTCGGACAGGGGGGAAACATTCAGTACTTC; CDR3: CASSFGQGGNIQYF; V: TRBV5-4; size: .; J: TRBJ2-4; D: TRBD1
DNA: TGTGCCAGCAGTTACGGAGGATCATACAATGAGCAGTTCTTC; CDR3: CASSYGGSYNEQFF; V: TRBV6-6; size: once; J: TRBJ2-1; D: .
DNA: TGTGCCAGCAGTGGGGCTGCGGGAGGGAATCAGCCCCAGCATTTT; CDR3: CASSGAAGGNQPQHF; V: TRBV28; size: .; J: TRBJ1-5; D: .
DNA: TGCGCCAGCAGCACCCGGGACACCGGGGAGCTGTTTTTT; CDR3: CASSTRDTGELFF; V: TRBV5-1; size: .; J: TRBJ2-2; D: .
DNA: TGTGCCAGAGAGGAGGGAGTTATGAACACTGAAGCTTTCTTT; CDR3: CAREEGVMNTEAFF; V: TRBV27; size: .; J: TRBJ1-1; D: .
DNA: TGCAGCGCAACCACAGGGGCAGGGGAGCAGTTCTTC; CDR3: CSATTGAGEQFF; V: TRBV29-1; size: .; J: TRBJ2-1; D: TRBD1
DNA: TGTGCCAGCAGTCCCCGGAGAGCCGGGGAGCTGTTTTTT; CDR3: CASSPRRAGELFF; V: TRBV25-1; size: .; J: TRBJ2-2; D: .
DNA: TGTGCCAGCAGCTTCATACAGGGGTATGGCTACACCTTC; CDR3: CASSFIQGYGYTF; V: TRBV11-1; size: .; J: TRBJ1-2; D: TRBD1
DNA: TGTGCCAGCAGTTTTCGACAGGGGCGACAGCCCCAGCATTTT; CDR3: CASSFRQGRQPQHF; V: TRBV28; size: .; J: TRBJ1-5; D: TRBD1